Detailed here is one T cell receptor (beta chain). The data derive from a study of cytomegalovirus exposure and HLA in healthy donors. A multiplex PCR was run with 60 Vbeta primers and 13 Jbeta primers. Clones were sequenced by immunoSEQ multiplex PCR, and TCRdb holds only the in-frame ones, with some missing. The sample shows about 200,000 clones, about 78% of them seen only once. V lost 5 bases to trimming and J lost 5 bases, with 17 bases between them. CDR3 size: 15 residues. CDR1 SGHAT and CDR2 FQNNGV come from the germline V gene. This sequence originates from a woman aged 25-40 years in good health and CMV-seronegative. J is TRBJ2-3 and V is TRBV11-2; D may be TRBD2 (6 bases). The specimen was PBMCs. The CDR3, as DNA: TGTGCCAGCAGCCCTCTTGGGGGGAAGGGAGATACGCAGTATTTT. This encodes CASSPLGGKGDTQYF. The full variable domain, its missing parts supplied by reference TRBV11-2 and TRBJ2-3, is EAGVAQSPRYKIIEKRQSVAFWCNPISGHATLYWYQQILGQGPKLLIQFQNNGVVDDSQLPKDRFSAERLKGVDSTLKIQPAKLEDSAVYLCASSPLGGKGDTQYFGPGTRLTVL.